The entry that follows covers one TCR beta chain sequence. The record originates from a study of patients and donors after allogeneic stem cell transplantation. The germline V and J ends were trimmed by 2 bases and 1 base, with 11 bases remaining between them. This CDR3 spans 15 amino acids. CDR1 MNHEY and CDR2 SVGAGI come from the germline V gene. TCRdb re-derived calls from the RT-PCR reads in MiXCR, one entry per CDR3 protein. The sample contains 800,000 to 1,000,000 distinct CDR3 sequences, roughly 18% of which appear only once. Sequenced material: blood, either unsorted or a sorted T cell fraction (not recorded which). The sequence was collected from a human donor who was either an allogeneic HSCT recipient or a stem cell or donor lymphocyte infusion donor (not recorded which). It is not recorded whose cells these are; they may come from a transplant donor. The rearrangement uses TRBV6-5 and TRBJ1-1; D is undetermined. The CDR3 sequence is CASSYPRIQNTEAFF. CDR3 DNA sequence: TGTGCCAGCAGTTACCCCAGAATCCAGAACACTGAAGCTTTCTTT.